These T cell receptor beta chains were read from a single sample in a study of CD4 and CD8 cells across lung adenocarcinoma regions. TCRdb ran MiXCR on the PCR reads and lists one entry per CDR3 protein. The table shows 25,000 to 30,000 distinct CDR3 sequences, with around 56% occurring only once. Sequencing input: CD8+ T cells from the center of a lung tumor. These receptors all come from a male donor with lung adenocarcinoma. The CD4 and CD8 labels of this study may be unreliable. Each CDR3 is given without its conserved first and last residue.

>TRBV4-2
ASSQGDSYNEQF
>TRBV6-5
ASSWTGNDEQF
>TRBV10-1
ASTAGLGGRDQETQY
>TRBV6-1
ASRHPTRWGPHTGELF
>TRBV6-5
ASSIPHRT
>TRBV6-5
ASSYSLAGGPNTQY
>TRBV14
ASSQRGQGTYEQY
>TRBV10-2
AGIGGCAKNTQY
>TRBV27
ASIAGGPGTGELF
>TRBV20-1
SARLRRVSGNTIY
>TRBV6-5
ASSYPGLSGTDTQY
>TRBV4-1
ASSLRTSGTSTDTQY
>TRBV6-1
ASSRSRLDQETQY
>TRBV4-1
ARGHGGGSTDTQY
>TRBV6-1
ASSQQGAQTEAF
>TRBV10-1
ASSEGQESTDTQY
>TRBV10-2
ARGMCAKDTQY
>TRBV4-1
ASSHGTSGEQF
>TRBV3-1
ASSQRTGGSTELF
>TRBV15
ATSREGGEKLF
>TRBV27
ASSSWLESRETQY
>TRBV6-1
ASSATSGSYNEQF
>TRBV27
GGRGLAGTDTQY